This entry lists 13 T cell receptor beta chains sequenced from one sample in a study of naive and memory T cell subsets. Four PCR rounds used nested alpha and beta constant region primers plus the SP2 primer. TCRdb independently ran MiXCR on the 5' RACE reads; one entry per CDR3 protein. The sample yields some 60,000 distinct CDR3 sequences, more than 7.5% seen once. TCR cDNA received a 3' ligated oligonucleotide that carried a UMI. These receptors all stem from a female donor in good health.

J is TRBJ2-1 and V is TRBV2; D gene unclear. Trimming cost V 5 bases and J 0 bases, with 8 bases left between them. CDR3 size: 14 residues. The germline CDR1 and CDR2 sequences are SNHLY and FYNNEI. The CDR3 nucleotides read TGTGCCAGCAGTTCCACGGACTCCTACAATGAGCAGTTCTTC. Translating gives CASSSTDSYNEQFF.

The rearrangement links TRBV6-2 or TRBV6-3 to TRBJ2-5; D gene uncertain. The CDR3 length is 11 residues. V lost 0 bases and J 7 bases, leaving 3 bases between the germline ends. Per germline, CDR1 MNHEY and CDR2 SVGEGT. As DNA, the CDR3 is TGTGCCAGCAGTTACTCTGCGACCCAGTACTTC. Translation: CASSYSATQYF.

This clonotype was seen repeatedly, ten times or more. The chain joins TRBV6-5 to TRBJ1-5; a weak D match, TRBD1 (5 bases). V shed 4 bases and J shed 9 bases, with 10 bases lying between them. There are 12 residues in the CDR3. CDR1 is MNHEY, CDR2 SVGAGI, per germline. CDR3 in DNA: TGTGCCAGCAGTTCGGGGGGGTGGCCCCAGCATTTT. Its protein product is CASSSGGWPQHF.

The rearrangement links TRBV19 to TRBJ1-2, with D possibly TRBD1 on 5 matching bases. In germline, CDR1 is LNHDA, CDR2 SQIVND (reference sequence). The CDR3 loop spans 12 amino acids. V lost 2 bases, J lost 6 bases, and 7 bases lay in between. Written as DNA, the CDR3 is TGTGCCAGTAGTATAAACAGGAATGGCTACACCTTC. Protein product: CASSINRNGYTF. Complete variable domain (other parts from reference TRBV19 and TRBJ1-2): DGGITQSPKYLFRKEGQNVTLSCEQNLNHDAMYWYRQDPGQGLRLIYYSQIVNDFQKGDIAEGYSVSREKKESFPLTVTSAQKNPTAFYLCASSINRNGYTFGSGTRLTVV.

To note about this clonotype: One end of the junction fails to match germline, which may point to a read error. This chain joins TRBV18 and TRBJ2-7, with 8 bases fitting TRBD1. CDR1 is KGHSH and CDR2 is LQKENI in the germline V gene. The CDR3 extends over 15 amino acids. The DNA for the CDR3 is TGTGCCAGCTCACGGGGACAGGCTACCTCCAACGAGCAGTACTTC. Amino acids: CASSRGQATSNEQYF.

This clonotype was seen many times. This rearrangement joins TRBV2 to TRBJ1-2, with 8 bases matching TRBD1. Germline CDR1 SNHLY, CDR2 FYNNEI. The ends lost 3 bases at V and 8 bases at J; junction bases unmatched: 8. CDR3 length: 14 residues. In DNA, the CDR3 is TGTGCCAGCAGTGAGGACAGGGAGGTACGGGGCTACACCTTC. Protein product: CASSEDREVRGYTF.

This clonotype showed up many times. This chain uses TRBV6-5 with TRBJ1-1; tentatively, D is TRBD1 (5 bases). The germline gives CDR1 MNHEY, CDR2 SVGAGI. The CDR3 sequence is 15 residues long. With 4 bases removed from V and 0 bases from J, the gap between germline ends came to 12 bases. CDR3 nucleotides: TGTGCCAGCAGTTCCTTGGGACGGATGAACACTGAAGCTTTCTTT. Its translation: CASSSLGRMNTEAFF.

This clonotype was counted only a few times. The V call is TRBV19, the J call TRBJ1-2; D is unclear. Trimming shortened V by 2 bases and J by 4 bases, and 5 bases separated the two germline ends. Germline-derived CDR1 and CDR2 are LNHDA and SQIVND (reference sequence). The CDR3 sequence is 12 residues long. The DNA for the CDR3 is TGTGCCAGTAGTATAACGACCTATGGCTACACCTTC. It codes for CASSITTYGYTF.

For this clonotype: Just one base apart from a much larger clone, this may be a read error. The CDR3 carries no conserved terminal phenylalanine or tryptophan, so it likely arises from a read error. The chain carries TRBV9 and TRBJ1-1; D not resolved. The germline CDR1 and CDR2 sequences are SGDLS and YYNGEE. V lost 5 bases, J lost 3 bases, and 14 bases lay in between. The CDR3 runs 14 residues. The CDR3 coding sequence is TGTGCCAGCAGTGCCGAGCCTACGGACACTGAAGCTTTCTTA. The encoded protein is CASSAEPTDTEAFL.

This clonotype showed up just a few times. An end of the junction does not agree with germline; a read error may underlie this. The genes are TRBV5-1 and TRBJ1-2; a possible D gene is TRBD1 (6 bases). CDR1 SGHRS and CDR2 YFSETQ come from the germline V gene. The CDR3 sequence is 14 residues long. The CDR3 DNA sequence: TGCGCCAGCAGCTTCCGGACAGAGTTATATGGCGACACCTTC. Residues: CASSFRTELYGDTF.

As for this clonotype: Since a much larger clone is just one base distant, this may be a read error. V and J are TRBV5-4 and TRBJ1-6; TRBD1 matches at 7 bases. The CDR3 contains 14 residues. Germline lookup yields CDR1 SGHNT and CDR2 YYREEE (reference sequence). The CDR3 loop reads CASSSRDSNSPIHF. The CDR3 DNA reads TGTGCCAGCAGCTCTCGGGACAGCAATTCACCCATCCACTTT. Based on the CDR3 plus reference TRBV5-4 and TRBJ1-6, the full variable domain is ETGVTQSPTHLIKTRGQQVTLRCSSQSGHNTVSWYQQALGQGPQFIFQYYREEENGRGNFPPRFSGLQFPNYSSELNVNALELDDSALYLCASSSRDSNSPIHFGNGTRLTVT.

The chain combines TRBV6-2 or TRBV6-3 with TRBJ2-1; D tentatively fits TRBD1 or TRBD2 (6 bases each). The CDR3 runs to 13 residues. V shed 7 bases and J shed 5 bases, with 12 bases lying between them. Germline lookup yields CDR1 MNHEY and CDR2 SVGEGT. The CDR3: CASKGGHNNEQFF. CDR3 coding DNA: TGTGCCAGCAAGGGGGGTCATAACAATGAGCAGTTCTTC.

Only a few counts were recorded for this clonotype. The CDR3 is CASSPPTPSDTQYF. CDR3 coding DNA: TGTGCCAGCTCACCACCTACTCCCTCAGATACGCAGTATTTT. The genes are TRBV18 and TRBJ2-3, with D unclear. V was pared by 0 bases and J by 4 bases, with 8 bases between. Germline CDR1 reads KGHSH; CDR2 reads LQKENI. CDR3 length equals 14 residues.